The 32 T cell receptor beta chains listed next were all sequenced from one sample in a study of T-cell reconstitution after alpha-beta-depleted transplantation in children (dated by TCRdb to about 2016). The library relied on PCR. The data were produced on an Illumina HiSeq 2500. Molecular barcoding was employed in the preparation of TCR libraries, with unique molecular identifiers being used to normalize TCRbeta repertoire quantification. TCRdb reprocessed the public reads (quality trimming at Q25 with fastp, clone calling with MiXCR) and kept in-frame beta chains. Each entry is one CDR3 protein sequence, shown with its most common DNA and genes. Recorded for this sample are over 45,000 distinct CDR3 sequences; about 5.7% of them occurred a single time. Under 35% of the sample rests with the top ten. In light of the paper, this sample's time point label describes: day 60 (about 2 months) after transplantation. Per the publication, the treatment or condition label means: allogeneic hematopoietic cell transplantation with graft depleted of TCRalphabeta T cells and CD19 B cells.

The sample in question was PBMCs, mostly from graft donor cells, obtained 60 days after TCRalphabeta/CD19-depleted stem cell transplant. The origin of the receptors is a female patient between 2 and 15 years old who had a stem cell transplant for aplastic anemia, so the T cells may come from the graft donor.

This clonotype was picked up many times. The rearrangement joins TRBV7-2 to TRBJ2-1, with 10 bases lining up with TRBD2. CDR3 length equals 15 residues. V shed 6 bases, J shed 4 bases, and the junction held 6 bases outside the gene matches. In germline, CDR1 is SGHTA, CDR2 FQGNSA. Here the CDR3 reads CASRRSGGVYNEQFF. The CDR3 nucleotides read TGTGCCAGCAGACGAAGCGGGGGGGTTTACAATGAGCAGTTCTTC.

In this sample, this clonotype turned up many times. CDR3 in DNA: TGCAGTGCTAGAAGGAGCGGGAGAATAAATGAGCAGTTCTTC. It translates to CSARRSGRINEQFF. The chain recombines TRBV20-1 with TRBJ2-1, with 8 bases aligning to TRBD2. After removal of 2 bases from V and 7 bases from J, the junction contained 7 bases not matched to a gene. The CDR3 consists of 14 residues. Germline V gene lookup returns CDR1 DFQATT and CDR2 SNEGSKA (reference sequence).

This clonotype has a count of ten or more. The chain carries TRBV28 and TRBJ2-1; D may match TRBD1 or TRBD2 (5 bases each). CDR3 length: 12 residues. Trimming shortened V by 4 bases and J by 7 bases, and 8 bases separated the two germline ends. Per the germline V gene, CDR1 is MDHEN and CDR2 is SYDVKM. CDR3 DNA: TGTGCCAGCAGTTGGTGGGGGAATGAGCAGTTCTTC. Translating gives CASSWWGNEQFF.

The sample holds many counts of this clonotype. The chain carries TRBV25-1 and TRBJ2-7, with 8 bases fitting TRBD2. CDR3 length equals 15 residues. With 2 bases clipped from V and 3 bases from J, the junction kept 6 bases outside the gene matches. Looked up from germline, CDR1 is MGHDK and CDR2 is SYGVNS. CDR3 amino acids: CASSERGGGIYEQYF. The CDR3 DNA follows: TGTGCCAGCAGTGAACGGGGCGGGGGGATCTACGAGCAGTACTTC.

Ten or more counts support this clonotype. The gene calls are TRBV20-1 and TRBJ2-3, with unresolved D. The CDR3 is 12 amino acids. Germline CDR1 reads DFQATT; CDR2 reads SNEGSKA (reference sequence). V lost 7 bases and J lost 1, with 9 bases in between. The CDR3 DNA reads TGCAGTGGTCTCTGGGGCACAGATACGCAGTATTTT. Amino acids: CSGLWGTDTQYF.

This clonotype was observed many times. The chain recombines TRBV7-9 with TRBJ2-2; the match to TRBD1 covers 7 bases. This CDR3 region has 15 residues. V was pared by 5 bases and J by 3 bases, with 6 bases of the junction left unmatched. Per the germline V gene, CDR1 is SEHNR and CDR2 is FQNEAQ (reference sequence). CDR3 bases: TGTGCCAGCAGCCCGGGACAGACAGACACCGGGGAGCTGTTTTTT. This sequence encodes CASSPGQTDTGELFF.

This clonotype was counted many times. The rearrangement joins TRBV12-3 or TRBV12-4 to TRBJ2-5, with TRBD2 identical over 7 bases. This CDR3 has 17 amino acids. Losses at the gene ends were 5 bases for V and 4 bases for J; bases not matched to a gene: 16. The CDR3 region is CASSARFAGASVETQYF. The CDR3 coding sequence is TGTGCCAGCAGTGCCCGATTTGCGGGAGCCTCCGTAGAGACCCAGTACTTC.

CDR3 in amino acids: CASSLAGWGGTGELFF. In DNA form, the CDR3 reads TGTGCCAGCAGCTTAGCGGGGTGGGGTGGGACCGGGGAGCTGTTTTTT. The genes are TRBV7-2 and TRBJ2-2; no firm D call. CDR3 length: 16 amino acids. The germline V gene encodes CDR1 SGHTA and CDR2 FQGNSA. Between the trimmed V and J ends, which lost 0 bases and 5 bases, there was a span of 13 bases.

This clonotype was recorded at least ten times. The genes are TRBV6-6 and TRBJ2-6, with D tentatively TRBD1 (7 bases). Trimming removed 2 bases at V and 2 bases at J, with 16 bases between. Germline V gives CDR1 MNHNY, CDR2 SVGAGI (reference sequence). There are 18 residues in the CDR3. The CDR3 loop reads CASSYRRGQRAGANVLTF. For the CDR3, the DNA is TGTGCCAGCAGTTACCGGAGGGGACAGCGTGCTGGGGCCAACGTCCTGACTTTC.

This clonotype occurred many times. The gene calls are TRBV2 and TRBJ2-3; no clear D gene. Deletions cut 4 bases from V and 0 bases from J, with 8 bases between. The V gene's germline CDR1 is SNHLY and CDR2 FYNNEI. The CDR3 has 14 amino acids. CDR3 in DNA: TGTGCCAGCAGTGCTGCCTTTAGCACAGATACGCAGTATTTT. As protein: CASSAAFSTDTQYF.

This clonotype was counted ten times or more. The chain links TRBV28 to TRBJ2-1, with a tentative D call TRBD2 (6 bases). CDR3 size: 14 residues. Germline V gives CDR1 MDHEN, CDR2 SYDVKM. Trimming shortened V by 7 bases and J by 4 bases, and 14 bases separated the two germline ends. DNA of the CDR3: TGTGCCAGCATACTTGCGGGGAAATACAATGAGCAGTTCTTC. This gives the protein CASILAGKYNEQFF. Variable domain in full (rest from reference TRBV28 and TRBJ2-1): DVKVTQSSRYLVKRTGEKVFLECVQDMDHENMFWYRQDPGLGLRLIYFSYDVKMKEKGDIPEGYSVSREKKERFSLILESASTNQTSMYLCASILAGKYNEQFFGPGTRLTVL.

At least ten counts were recorded for this clonotype. The V and J genes are TRBV20-1 and TRBJ2-1; D unresolved. V lost 6 bases and J lost 0, with 6 bases in between. This CDR3 contains 12 residues. The germline CDR1 and CDR2 sequences are DFQATT and SNEGSKA (reference sequence). CDR3 amino acids: CSAKPSYNEQFF. The CDR3, as DNA: TGCAGTGCCAAGCCCTCCTACAATGAGCAGTTCTTC.

This clonotype showed up many times. The chain links TRBV20-1 to TRBJ2-3; 11 positions agree with TRBD2. V shed 4 bases, J shed 2 bases, and the junction held 5 bases outside the gene matches. Germline V gene data show CDR1 as DFQATT and CDR2 as SNEGSKA (reference sequence). CDR3 length equals 15 residues. The CDR3 coding sequence is TGCAGTGCTATTATAGCGGGGGGGCTCACAGATACGCAGTATTTT. Its translation is CSAIIAGGLTDTQYF.

The chain combines TRBV7-9 with TRBJ1-2; D might be TRBD1 (6 bases). V was trimmed by 3 bases and J by 4 bases, leaving 12 bases between them. The CDR3 sequence is 14 residues long. In germline, CDR1 is SEHNR, CDR2 FQNEAQ (reference sequence). The CDR3 coding sequence is TGTGCCAGCAGCTTTGGGGGGCTCGGCTATGGCTACACCTTC. Its protein product is CASSFGGLGYGYTF.

The chain combines TRBV6-6 with TRBJ2-3; 7 nucleotides align to TRBD2. Per the germline V gene, CDR1 is MNHNY and CDR2 is SVGAGI (reference sequence). This CDR3 region has 14 residues. The V gene end was trimmed by 5 bases and the J gene end by 1 base; junction bases not matched to a gene: 3. The CDR3 coding sequence is TGTGCCAGCAGTGGGACTACCCGCACAGATACGCAGTATTTT. It is translated as CASSGTTRTDTQYF.

This clonotype was recorded many times. The chain has TRBV2 and TRBJ2-5; 7 bases are a match to TRBD2. The V segment lost 4 bases and the J segment 7 bases; nucleotides outside the gene matches: 9. CDR3 size: 14 residues. Germline V gene lookup returns CDR1 SNHLY and CDR2 FYNNEI. In DNA, the CDR3 is TGTGCCAGCAGTGTGGTGGGAGGGTTCGCGACCCAGTACTTC. This gives the protein CASSVVGGFATQYF.

This clonotype was seen at least ten times. The V and J genes are TRBV9 and TRBJ2-5; the D gene is possibly TRBD2 (6 bases). The CDR3 sequence is 14 residues long. V shed 0 bases and J shed 2 bases, with 8 bases lying between them. CDR1 and CDR2 (germline): SGDLS, YYNGEE. This chain's CDR3 is CASSVGGDQETQYF. As DNA, the CDR3 is TGTGCCAGCAGCGTAGGGGGGGATCAAGAGACCCAGTACTTC.

This clonotype was picked up a small number of times. The rearrangement links TRBV10-2 to TRBJ2-3, with 9 bases lining up with TRBD2. The trim removed 4 bases at V and 5 bases at J, leaving 16 bases unmatched. The CDR3 is 18 amino acids. CDR1 and CDR2 from the germline V gene are WSHSY and SAAADI. The chain's CDR3 is CASSALLRGGRALDTQYF. The CDR3 coding sequence is TGCGCCAGCAGTGCCCTACTCCGGGGCGGGAGGGCCTTAGATACGCAGTATTTT.

This clonotype was detected many times. CDR3 DNA: TGTGCCAGCAGTTCGACTAGCGGGGGTTATACGCAGTATTTT. Translated: CASSSTSGGYTQYF. This chain links TRBV11-2 with TRBJ2-3; the match to TRBD2 covers 12 bases. The CDR3 covers 14 residues. Germline V gene sequence: CDR1 SGHAT, CDR2 FQNNGV. V lost 6 bases, J lost 7 bases, and 5 bases stayed unmatched.

This chain links TRBV9 with TRBJ2-7, with a weak D call TRBD1 (7 bases). The V and J ends lost 4 bases and 2 bases respectively, with 19 bases between them. CDR1 and CDR2 (germline): SGDLS, YYNGEE. The CDR3 runs to 16 residues. CDR3 region: CASSPQGVRGTYEQYF. DNA of the CDR3: TGTGCCAGCAGCCCGCAGGGGGTGCGGGGCACCTACGAGCAGTACTTC. Drawing the rest from reference TRBV9 and TRBJ2-7, the complete variable domain is DSGVTQTPKHLITATGQRVTLRCSPRSGDLSVYWYQQSLDQGLQFLIQYYNGEERAKGNILERFSAQQFPDLHSELNLSSLELGDSALYFCASSPQGVRGTYEQYFGPGTRLTVT.

This clonotype was detected only a few times. The chain recombines TRBV7-9 with TRBJ2-5; 7 nucleotides align to TRBD1. The germline V gene has CDR1 SEHNR and CDR2 FQNEAQ (reference sequence). V trimming: 1 base; J trimming: 1 base; junction bases outside the gene matches: 6. This CDR3 is built from 16 residues. The CDR3 is CASSLVGQAIQETQYF. CDR3 DNA sequence: TGTGCCAGCAGCTTAGTAGGACAGGCTATCCAAGAGACCCAGTACTTC.

The chain recombines TRBV6-5 with TRBJ2-7, with 10 bases that match TRBD1. V lost 10 bases and J lost 4; bases outside the gene matches: 7. The CDR3 loop spans 13 amino acids. Germline CDR1 is MNHEY and CDR2 is SVGAGI. The CDR3 sequence is CATRQGALYEQYF. As DNA, the CDR3 is TGTGCCACAAGACAGGGGGCATTGTACGAGCAGTACTTC.

This clonotype was seen many times. CDR3 nucleotide sequence: TGTGCCAGCAGCTTGAGACTAGCGGGAGGCTCCTACGAGCAGTACTTC. Its protein is CASSLRLAGGSYEQYF. The J gene is TRBJ2-7, the V gene TRBV5-6, with TRBD2 identical over 13 bases. Germline CDR1 is SGHDT and CDR2 is YYEEEE. The CDR3 has 16 residues. With 1 base clipped from V and 0 bases from J, the junction kept 1 base outside the gene matches.

This clonotype was detected ten times or more. This chain links TRBV10-3 with TRBJ1-1; D is undetermined. Trimming shortened V by 0 bases and J by 12 bases, and 14 bases separated the two germline ends. This CDR3 has 13 residues. Germline values: CDR1 ENHRY, CDR2 SYGVKD. CDR3 protein: CAISESRAMWTFF. The CDR3 nucleotides are TGTGCCATCAGTGAGTCACGGGCAATGTGGACTTTCTTT.

In its sample, this clonotype was seen many times. The chain uses TRBV18 and TRBJ1-2; D gene unclear. V was pared by 2 bases and J by 2 bases, with 15 bases between. The CDR3 has 16 amino acids. The germline V gene encodes CDR1 KGHSH and CDR2 LQKENI. The CDR3 DNA follows: TGTGCCAGCTCACCAATGGAGGGAAACGGAAACTATGGCTACACCTTC. Translated, it gives CASSPMEGNGNYGYTF. The variable domain in full, with the rest retrieved from reference TRBV18 and TRBJ1-2, is NAGVMQNPRHLVRRRGQEARLRCSPMKGHSHVYWYRQLPEEGLKFMVYLQKENIIDESGMPKERFSAEFPKEGPSILRIQQVVRGDSAAYFCASSPMEGNGNYGYTFGSGTRLTVV.

This clonotype has ten or more counts. The V and J genes are TRBV15 and TRBJ2-7; D is ambiguous. The V gene lost 0 bases and the J gene lost 2 bases, with 5 bases spanning the gap. The germline CDR1 and CDR2 sequences are LNHNV and YYDKDF (reference sequence). This CDR3 comprises 13 residues. The CDR3, as DNA: TGTGCCACCAGCAGAGATCGCCCCTACGAGCAGTACTTC. Amino acid sequence: CATSRDRPYEQYF.

This clonotype was observed many times. The chain combines TRBV5-1 with TRBJ2-2, with TRBD2 matching 11 bases. CDR1 is SGHRS and CDR2 is YFSETQ in the germline V gene. The CDR3 sequence is 17 residues long. V was clipped by 4 bases and J by 0 bases; unmatched bases: 5. This chain's CDR3 is CASSPLAGGPNTGELFF. DNA for the CDR3: TGCGCCAGCAGCCCGCTAGCGGGAGGCCCGAACACCGGGGAGCTGTTTTTT. The full variable domain, completed using reference TRBV5-1 and TRBJ2-2, is KAGVTQTPRYLIKTRGQQVTLSCSPISGHRSVSWYQQTPGQGLQFLFEYFSETQRNKGNFPGRFSGRQFSNSRSEMNVSTLELGDSALYLCASSPLAGGPNTGELFFGEGSRLTVL.

In this sample, this clonotype turned up many times. The chain is built from TRBV28 and TRBJ1-2, with D perhaps matching TRBD1 (6 bases). The germline V gene has CDR1 MDHEN and CDR2 SYDVKM. V gave up 8 bases and J gave up 0 bases, with 13 bases separating them. The CDR3 spans 14 residues. CDR3 sequence: CASSQGGANYGYTF. Written as DNA, the CDR3 is TGTGCCAGCTCACAGGGTGGGGCTAACTATGGCTACACCTTC.

There are a few counts of this clonotype. The V gene is TRBV5-1, the J gene TRBJ2-7; 10 nucleotides agree with TRBD1. Germline CDR1 and CDR2: SGHRS and YFSETQ. This CDR3 spans 16 amino acids. The junction had 8 bases not matched to a gene; V was cut back by 0 bases and J by 5 bases. The CDR3 reads CASSLGAGQGNHEQYF. CDR3 in DNA: TGCGCCAGCAGCTTGGGAGCGGGACAGGGGAACCACGAGCAGTACTTC. Full variable domain (missing parts from reference TRBV5-1 and TRBJ2-7): KAGVTQTPRYLIKTRGQQVTLSCSPISGHRSVSWYQQTPGQGLQFLFEYFSETQRNKGNFPGRFSGRQFSNSRSEMNVSTLELGDSALYLCASSLGAGQGNHEQYFGPGTRLTVT.

This clonotype was found many times. The chain has TRBV5-1 and TRBJ2-7, with D possibly TRBD2 on 7 matching bases. The germline V gene has CDR1 SGHRS and CDR2 YFSETQ. With 2 bases removed from V and 5 bases from J, the gap between germline ends came to 11 bases. This CDR3 has 13 amino acids. CDR3 nucleotides: TGCGCCAGCAGCTTTCAGGGGAGGGACGAGCAGTACTTC. Amino acid sequence: CASSFQGRDEQYF.

This clonotype was counted ten times or more. The rearrangement links TRBV7-2 to TRBJ2-5; D unresolved. CDR3 length: 13 residues. Germline V gene sequence: CDR1 SGHTA, CDR2 FQGNSA. V was cut by 4 bases and J by 2 bases, with 8 bases left in between. In DNA, the CDR3 is TGTGCCAGCAGCTCTACACCTCAAGAGACCCAGTACTTC. It translates to CASSSTPQETQYF.

This clonotype has at least ten counts. The V and J genes are TRBV28 and TRBJ2-7, with D possibly matching TRBD2 (6 bases). V was trimmed by 7 bases and J by 5 bases, leaving 21 bases between them. CDR1 is MDHEN, CDR2 SYDVKM, per germline. CDR3 length equals 15 residues. The CDR3 is CASTNRGGRVDEQYF. The CDR3 DNA reads as TGTGCCAGCACCAACCGGGGAGGCAGGGTGGACGAGCAGTACTTC.